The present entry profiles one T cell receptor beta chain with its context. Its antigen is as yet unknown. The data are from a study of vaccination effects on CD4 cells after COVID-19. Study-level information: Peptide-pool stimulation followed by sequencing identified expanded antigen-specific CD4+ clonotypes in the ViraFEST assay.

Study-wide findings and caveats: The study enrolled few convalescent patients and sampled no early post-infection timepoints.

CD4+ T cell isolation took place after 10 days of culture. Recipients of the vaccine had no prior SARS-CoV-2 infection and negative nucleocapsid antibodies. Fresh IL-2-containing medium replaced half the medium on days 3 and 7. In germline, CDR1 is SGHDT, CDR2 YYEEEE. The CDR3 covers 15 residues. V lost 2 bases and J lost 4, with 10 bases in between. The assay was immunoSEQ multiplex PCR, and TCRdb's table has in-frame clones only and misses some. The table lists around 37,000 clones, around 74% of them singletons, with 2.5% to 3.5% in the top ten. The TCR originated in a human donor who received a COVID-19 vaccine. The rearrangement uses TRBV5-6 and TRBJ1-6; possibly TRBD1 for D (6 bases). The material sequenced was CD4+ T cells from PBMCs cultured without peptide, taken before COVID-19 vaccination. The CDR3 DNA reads TGTGCCAGCAGCTTTTACAGGGTGTATAATTCACCCCTCCACTTT. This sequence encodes CASSFYRVYNSPLHF.